This T cell receptor (beta chain) derives from a study of identical twins. Study-wide points: Cross-sectional statistical analysis was relied on for the conclusions, without the same donors being followed.

The V gene's germline CDR1 is LGHNA and CDR2 YSLEER. This CDR3 contains 11 residues. A universal primer site was added by template switching, and unique molecular identifiers were carried by the cDNA. TCRdb itself ran the 5' RACE reads through MiXCR, one entry per CDR3 protein. Of 450,000 or so distinct CDR3 sequences detected, approximately 15% appear once; the ten largest clones hold about 0.53%. This clonotype was picked up many times. Its antigen is unidentified. The junction shows a germline mismatch at one end, possibly a read error. These sequences were also reported in another study, on yellow fever vaccine responses in identical twins.

The chain is built from TRBV4-3 and TRBJ2-1; a possible D gene is TRBD1 (6 bases). The clonotype comes from a woman between 18 and 29 years old in good health. The sequencing sample was made of CD4+ T cells sorted from blood. In nucleotides, the CDR3 is TGTGCCAGCAGCCAAGGGGGTGAGCAGTTCTTC. The encoded protein is CASSQGGEQFF.